This T cell receptor (beta chain) derives from a study of blood T cells in healthy people across ages (dated by TCRdb to the mid-2010s). Some background on the complete study: Template switching captured roughly one uniquely barcoded TCR beta cDNA molecule per two T cells in model experiments. To avoid experimental bias, donors of different ages were randomly spread across the sequencing lanes. The donors were split into four age groups: young (average around 16 years), middle-aged (roughly 39), aged (approximately 60) and long-lived (approximately 80). The study analyzed two additional independent replicas of 1 million unique cDNA reads from the same blood draw for two donors, one aged 18 to 30 and one aged 80 or older. To track age-related changes in TCR beta repertoire diversity, the study relied on deep sequencing normalized with unique cDNA molecular identifiers. What the research found in general, with its limitations: Estimates of total diversity from one million sequenced T cells were regarded as lower bounds and underestimates. Compared with the aged group, more naive CD4+ T cells, fewer expanded clones and increased TCR diversity were shown by the long-lived group, suggesting age selection. As age increased, observed TCR beta diversity per million T cells dropped in a roughly linear way, and a significant reduction was already evident by age around 41. The percentage of naive T cells measured by flow cytometry correlated strongly with observed TCR beta diversity. Conclusive comparison of naive and antigen-experienced compartments was prevented by the profiling of bulk unsorted PBMCs. Because the CMV infection status of the donors was unknown, age-related changes in expanded clonotypes may potentially have been confounded.

This clonotype was detected only a few times. Its antigen remains undetermined. Per-nucleotide qualities are absent, and no much larger clonotype sits a single base away. Its CDR3 holds 15 amino acids, cysteine through phenylalanine. The retained sequence is limited to the CDR3, 45 bases, with the frame set at the first base. From a lookup of the germline V gene, CDR1 and CDR2 are SGHRS and YFSETQ. V drops 1 base and J drops 3 bases, leaving 14 bases in between. The roughly 42 donors, aged about 6 to 100 years, were systemically healthy Caucasian individuals from Russia. Each donor gave roughly 9 milliliters of peripheral blood, drawn into EDTA-treated Vacutainer tubes. Ficoll-Paque density-gradient centrifugation was used to isolate PBMCs, with at least 7 million obtained per sample. Total RNA was extracted from PBMCs with Trizol reagent, with at least 6 micrograms obtained per sample. For every donor, an aliquot of PBMCs went through flow cytometry to measure the percentages of naive CD45RAhigh/CD27high T cells.

Libraries were built with 5' RACE. TCRdb shows the sequencer as Illumina HiSeq 2500. A second PCR of roughly 6 to 11 cycles was run with a J-beta primer mix and a sample-barcoded 5' primer. A template-switch 5' adaptor carrying 12 random nucleotides introduced a unique molecular identifier onto each TCR beta cDNA molecule. At least 3 million CDR3-containing paired-end reads were obtained from each sample. All of the RNA was converted into first-strand cDNA using the Mint cDNA synthesis kit, with a TRBC-specific oligonucleotide serving as the primer. After uracil-DNA glycosylase treatment, a first 18-cycle PCR used universal primers M1SS and BC2_uni_R on all cDNA. On the authors' methods: For normalization, 1 million high-quality reads, each with a distinct molecular identifier, were randomly selected from each sample. Reads sharing molecular identifiers were discarded rather than binned into consensus sequences. MiTCR, set to a Q25 quality threshold and the strictest error-elimination algorithm, was used for CDR3 identification, clonotype clustering and error correction. A nonparametric unseen species model using Euler transformation provided a lower-bound estimate of total TCR beta diversity. Through fastp at Q25 and MiXCR, TCRdb rebuilt clones from the public reads, retaining in-frame beta chains. Every CDR3 protein is listed once, alongside the most common genes and DNA of its rows. The authors' filters were not applied to this entry. The sample contains about 670,000 distinct CDR3 sequences, 40% to 50% of them found a single time. The ten largest account for around 30% of the sample.

Input material: blood. The V and J segments used are TRBV5-1 and TRBJ2-7, with the D gene uncertain. The sequence was obtained from an elderly man in good health. The CDR3 reads as follows: CASSLSDGLNYEQYF. The bases are TGCGCCAGCAGCTTGTCCGACGGATTAAACTACGAGCAGTACTTC.